A selection of T cell receptor beta chains follows, all from one sample in a study of blood T cells in healthy people across ages. TCRdb fed the 5' RACE reads into MiXCR, producing one record per CDR3 protein. The sample holds 1.5 million to 2 million distinct CDR3 sequences; 28% are singletons and the top ten take 7.7%. The sequenced material came from blood. The receptors stem from a woman in her twenties or thirties in good health. Each CDR3 is given with its conserved first and last residue. Fields, in order: D gene, clone size, V gene, J gene, CDR3 DNA, CDR3 protein. The D gene is left open where the match is weak. Clone sizes are given selectively: once, few, many, or a class where the clone is expanded.

TRBD1	many	TRBV5-1	TRBJ2-7	TGCGCCAGCAGCGCCTGGACAGGGGACTACGAGCAGTACTTC	CASSAWTGDYEQYF
-	few	TRBV6-2/TRBV6-3	TRBJ2-1	TGTGCCAGCAGCTGGGCTCCGGGACTGGAATTGCCTGAGCAGTTCTTC	CASSWAPGLELPEQFF
TRBD1	few	TRBV28	TRBJ1-4	TGTGCCAGCAAGGACAGGTCGGATGAAAAACTGTTTTTT	CASKDRSDEKLFF
TRBD2	-	TRBV5-1	TRBJ2-1	TGCGCCAGCAGCTTGGTGGTAGCGGGGGGGCGGGGCAATGAGCAGTTCTTC	CASSLVVAGGRGNEQFF
-	many	TRBV20-1	TRBJ2-7	TGCAGTGCTAGAAGGGCAGTCATCTACGAGCAGTACTTC	CSARRAVIYEQYF
TRBD2	-	TRBV6-1	TRBJ2-2	TGTGCCAGCAGACTAGCGGGAGTCACGGGTACCGGGGAGCTGTTTTTT	CASRLAGVTGTGELFF
-	few	TRBV30	TRBJ2-5	TGTGCCTGGCACCAGAGTGGAGAGACCCAGTACTTC	CAWHQSGETQYF
TRBD2	-	TRBV5-5	TRBJ2-3	TGTGCCAGCAGCTTCACTAGCGGCCTCACAGATACGCAGTATTTT	CASSFTSGLTDTQYF
-	few	TRBV5-6	TRBJ1-5	TGTGCCAGCAGCTTGAGAACAGGGCTTAGCAATCAGCCCCAGCATTTT	CASSLRTGLSNQPQHF
-	few	TRBV7-8	TRBJ2-3	TGTGCCAGCAGCTTAATTAGGGCGAGACGCACAGATACGCAGTATTTT	CASSLIRARRTDTQYF
-	few	TRBV12-3/TRBV12-4	TRBJ1-2	TGTGCCAGCAGTTTTGGCGCAGGGGAACGTCGGGGCTACACCTTC	CASSFGAGERRGYTF
-	-	TRBV7-9	TRBJ2-4	TGTGCCAGCAGCTTAGACTTGGAGATAGGGGAGCAGTACTTC	CASSLDLEIGEQYF
-	few	TRBV3-1	TRBJ2-1	TGTGCCAGCAGCCCTGGTGGGGGTGATAGGTCCTACAATGAGCAGTTCTTC	CASSPGGGDRSYNEQFF
-	many	TRBV20-1	TRBJ2-1	TGCAGTGCAACACGTTATGAGCAGTTCTTC	CSATRYEQFF
-	once	TRBV7-9	TRBJ1-1	TGTGCCAGCAGCTTAGCCCCCAGGGTTGAAGCTTTCTTT	CASSLAPRVEAFF
-	medium-sized	TRBV20-1	TRBJ2-1	TGCAGTGCTAGTCTGGGCAGCCAATCTTACAATGAGCAGTTCTTC	CSASLGSQSYNEQFF
TRBD2	few	TRBV5-1	TRBJ2-3	TGTGCCAGCAGTTTCGGCGGGAGTTCCGCAGATACGCAGTATTTT	CASSFGGSSADTQYF
TRBD2	few	TRBV6-4	TRBJ2-1	TGTGCCAGCATGGGGCTCAAGCTAGCGGGATGCAATGAGCAGTTCTTC	CASMGLKLAGCNEQFF
TRBD1	-	TRBV5-1	TRBJ1-2	TGCGCCAGCAGCTCTTACAGGGGTCCGAACTATGACTACACCTTC	CASSSYRGPNYDYTF
-	few	TRBV3-1	TRBJ2-7	TGTGCCATCAGCCAAGTTGACGAGCAGTACTTC	CAISQVDEQYF
-	few	TRBV29-1	TRBJ1-5	TGCAGCGTTCGGGGATTCAATCAGCCCCAGCATTTT	CSVRGFNQPQHF
-	many	TRBV12-3/TRBV12-4	TRBJ2-5	TGTGCCAGCAGTCAACAGAGCCTGTACCAAGAGACCCAGTACTTC	CASSQQSLYQETQYF